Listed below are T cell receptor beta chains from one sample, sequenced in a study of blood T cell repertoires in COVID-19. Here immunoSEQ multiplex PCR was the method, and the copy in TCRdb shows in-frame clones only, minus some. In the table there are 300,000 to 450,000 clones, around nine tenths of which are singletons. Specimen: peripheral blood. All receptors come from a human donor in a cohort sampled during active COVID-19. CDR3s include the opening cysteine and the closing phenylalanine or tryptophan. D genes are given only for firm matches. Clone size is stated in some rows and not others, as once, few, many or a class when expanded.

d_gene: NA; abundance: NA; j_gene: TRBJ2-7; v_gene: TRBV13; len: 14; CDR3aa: CASSSGRESYEQYF; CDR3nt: TGTGCCAGCAGCTCGGGAAGGGAAAGCTACGAGCAGTACTTC
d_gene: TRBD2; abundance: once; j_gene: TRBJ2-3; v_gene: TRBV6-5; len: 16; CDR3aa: CASSYSALAGYHTQYF; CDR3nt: TGTGCCAGCAGTTACTCTGCTCTAGCGGGGTATCATACGCAGTATTTT
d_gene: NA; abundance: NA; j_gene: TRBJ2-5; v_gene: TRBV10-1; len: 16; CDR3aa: CASSGRGRDSQETQYF; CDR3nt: TGCGCCAGCAGTGGGCGGGGCCGGGACTCTCAAGAGACCCAGTACTTC
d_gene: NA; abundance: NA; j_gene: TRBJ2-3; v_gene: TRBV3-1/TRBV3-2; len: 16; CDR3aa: CASSQDQGIIWDTQYF; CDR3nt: TGTGCCAGCAGCCAAGATCAGGGCATTATCTGGGATACGCAGTATTTT
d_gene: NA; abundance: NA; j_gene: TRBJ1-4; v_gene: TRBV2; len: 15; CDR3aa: CASSRLAGLGEKLFF; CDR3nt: TGTGCCAGCAGCAGATTAGCTGGATTGGGTGAAAAACTGTTTTTT
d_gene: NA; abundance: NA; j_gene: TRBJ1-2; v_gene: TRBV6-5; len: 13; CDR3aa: CASSYSQGHGYTF; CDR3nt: TGTGCCAGCAGTTACTCCCAGGGCCATGGCTACACCTTC
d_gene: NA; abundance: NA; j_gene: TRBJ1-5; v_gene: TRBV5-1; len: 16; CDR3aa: CASSSGDPGSNQPQHF; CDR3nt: TGCGCCAGCAGCTCTGGAGATCCTGGGAGCAATCAGCCCCAGCATTTT
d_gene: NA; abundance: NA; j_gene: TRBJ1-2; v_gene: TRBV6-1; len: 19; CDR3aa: CASSEGGSPGAPFPSGYTF; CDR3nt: TGTGCCAGCAGTGAAGGGGGATCTCCGGGAGCTCCATTTCCTAGTGGCTACACCTTC
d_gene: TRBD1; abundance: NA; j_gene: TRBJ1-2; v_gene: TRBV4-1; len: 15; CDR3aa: CASSQARQGARGYTF; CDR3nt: TGCGCCAGCAGCCAGGCTCGACAGGGGGCAAGAGGCTACACCTTC
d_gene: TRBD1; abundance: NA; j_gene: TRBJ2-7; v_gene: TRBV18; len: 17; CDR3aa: CASSPYRWAGGPYEQYF; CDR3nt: TGTGCCAGCTCACCGTACCGTTGGGCAGGGGGACCGTACGAGCAGTACTTC
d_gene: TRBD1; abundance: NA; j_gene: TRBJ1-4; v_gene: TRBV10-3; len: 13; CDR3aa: CAISWDREEKLFF; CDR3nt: TGTGCCATCAGCTGGGACAGGGAGGAAAAACTGTTTTTT
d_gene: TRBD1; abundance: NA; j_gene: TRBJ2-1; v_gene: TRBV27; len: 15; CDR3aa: CASSPSRGHYNEQFF; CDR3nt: TGTGCCAGCAGTCCGTCCAGGGGGCACTACAATGAGCAGTTCTTC
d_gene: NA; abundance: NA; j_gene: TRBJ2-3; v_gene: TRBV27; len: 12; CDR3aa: CASSRGPDTQYF; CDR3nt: TGTGCCAGCAGTCGCGGCCCAGATACGCAGTATTTT
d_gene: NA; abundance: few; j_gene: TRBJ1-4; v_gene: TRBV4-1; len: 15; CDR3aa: CASSQDLGEGEKLFF; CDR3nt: TGCGCCAGCAGCCAAGATTTGGGGGAGGGGGAAAAACTGTTTTTT
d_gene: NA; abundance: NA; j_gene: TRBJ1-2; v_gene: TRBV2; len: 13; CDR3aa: CASSEANFYGYTF; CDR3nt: TGTGCCAGCAGTGAAGCGAACTTTTATGGCTACACCTTC
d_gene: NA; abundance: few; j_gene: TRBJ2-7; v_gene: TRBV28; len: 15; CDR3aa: CASSLGSRSSYEQYF; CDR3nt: TGTGCCAGCAGTTTGGGTTCTAGGAGCTCCTACGAGCAGTACTTC
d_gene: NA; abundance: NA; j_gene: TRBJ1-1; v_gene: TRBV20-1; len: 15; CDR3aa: CSASRDAGGGTEAFF; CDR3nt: TGCAGTGCTAGTAGGGACGCGGGGGGCGGAACTGAAGCTTTCTTT
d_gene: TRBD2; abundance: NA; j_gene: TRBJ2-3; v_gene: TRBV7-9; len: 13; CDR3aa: CASQAGSSDTQYF; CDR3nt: TGTGCCAGTCAAGCGGGAAGCTCAGATACGCAGTATTTT
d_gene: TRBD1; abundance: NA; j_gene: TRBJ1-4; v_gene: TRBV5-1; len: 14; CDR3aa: CASSLEGQYEKLFF; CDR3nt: TGCGCCAGCAGCTTGGAGGGACAGTATGAAAAACTGTTTTTT
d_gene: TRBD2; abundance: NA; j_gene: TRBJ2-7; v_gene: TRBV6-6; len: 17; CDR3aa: CASSLGLAGGLTYEQYF; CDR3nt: TGTGCCAGCAGTCTGGGCCTAGCGGGAGGCCTTACCTACGAGCAGTACTTC
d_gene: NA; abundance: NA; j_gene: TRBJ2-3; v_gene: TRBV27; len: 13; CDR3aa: CASSSPLAGDRYF; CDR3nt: TGTGCCAGCAGCTCCCCCCTAGCCGGTGACCGGTATTTT
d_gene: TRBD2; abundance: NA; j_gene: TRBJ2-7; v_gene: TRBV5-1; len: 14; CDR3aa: CASSLRGSQYEQYF; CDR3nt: TGCGCCAGCAGCTTGCGCGGGAGTCAGTACGAGCAGTACTTC
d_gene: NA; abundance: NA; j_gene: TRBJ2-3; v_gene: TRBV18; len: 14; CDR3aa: CASSPVTSTDTQYF; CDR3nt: TGTGCCAGCTCACCCGTTACTAGCACAGATACGCAGTATTTT
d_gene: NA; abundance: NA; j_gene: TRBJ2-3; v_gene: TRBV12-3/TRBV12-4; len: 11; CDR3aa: CASSTSDTQYF; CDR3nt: TGTGCCAGCTCTACGTCAGATACGCAGTATTTT
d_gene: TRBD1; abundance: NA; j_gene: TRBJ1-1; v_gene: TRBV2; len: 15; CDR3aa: CASSRQGRGSPEAFF; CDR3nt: TGTGCCAGCAGTAGACAGGGCAGGGGAAGCCCTGAAGCTTTCTTT
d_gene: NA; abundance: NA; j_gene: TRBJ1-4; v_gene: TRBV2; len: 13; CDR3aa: CASSANRDEKLFF; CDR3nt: TGTGCCAGCAGCGCTAACAGGGATGAAAAACTGTTTTTT
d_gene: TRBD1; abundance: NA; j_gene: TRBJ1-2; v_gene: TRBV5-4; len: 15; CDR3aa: CASSSTGWRGYGYTF; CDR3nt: TGTGCCAGCAGCTCGACAGGGTGGAGGGGCTATGGCTACACCTTC
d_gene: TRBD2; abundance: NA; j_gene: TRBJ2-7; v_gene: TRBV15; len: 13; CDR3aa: CATSPGGIYEQYF; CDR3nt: TGTGCCACCAGTCCGGGGGGTATCTACGAGCAGTACTTC
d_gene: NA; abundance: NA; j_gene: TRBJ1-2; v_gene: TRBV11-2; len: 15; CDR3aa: CASSPVRSWGGGYTF; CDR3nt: TGTGCCAGCAGCCCGGTCAGGTCTTGGGGAGGCGGCTACACCTTC
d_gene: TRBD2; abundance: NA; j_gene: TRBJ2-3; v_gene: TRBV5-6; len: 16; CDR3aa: CASSLGLAGVGDTQYF; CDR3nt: TGTGCCAGCAGCTTGGGACTAGCGGGAGTCGGGGATACGCAGTATTTT
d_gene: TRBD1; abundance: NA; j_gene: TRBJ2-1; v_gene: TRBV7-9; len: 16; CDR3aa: CASSSYRTGTEDEQFF; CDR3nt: TGTGCCAGCAGCTCATACCGAACCGGGACAGAGGATGAGCAGTTCTTC
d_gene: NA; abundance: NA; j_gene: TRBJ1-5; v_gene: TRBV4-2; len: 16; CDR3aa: CASSQGMGQYNQPQHF; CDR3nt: TGTGCCAGCAGCCAAGGAATGGGGCAGTACAATCAGCCCCAGCATTTT
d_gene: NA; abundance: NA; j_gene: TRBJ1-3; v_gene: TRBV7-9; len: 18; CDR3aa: CASSLGVRSSYSGNTIYF; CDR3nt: TGTGCCAGCAGCTTAGGAGTCCGGTCAAGCTACTCTGGAAACACCATATATTTT
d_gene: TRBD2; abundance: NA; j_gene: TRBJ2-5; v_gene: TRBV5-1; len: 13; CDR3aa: CASSRDYLETQYF; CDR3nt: TGCGCCAGCAGTCGGGACTACCTAGAGACCCAGTACTTC
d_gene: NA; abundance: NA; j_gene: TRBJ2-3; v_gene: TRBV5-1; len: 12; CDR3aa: CASSLATDTQYF; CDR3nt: TGCGCCAGCAGCTTGGCTACAGATACGCAGTATTTT
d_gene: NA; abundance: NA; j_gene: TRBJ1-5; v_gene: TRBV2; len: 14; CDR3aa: CASRLDSSNQPQHF; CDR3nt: TGTGCCAGCAGATTGGACAGTTCCAATCAGCCCCAGCATTTT
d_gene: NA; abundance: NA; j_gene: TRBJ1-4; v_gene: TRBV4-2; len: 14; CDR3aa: CASSQGGDPEKLFF; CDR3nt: TGTGCCAGCAGCCAAGGGGGCGATCCGGAAAAACTGTTTTTT
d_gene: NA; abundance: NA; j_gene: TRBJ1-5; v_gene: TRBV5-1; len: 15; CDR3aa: CASSPETGPYQPQHF; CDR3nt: TGCGCCAGCAGCCCAGAGACAGGCCCCTATCAGCCCCAGCATTTT
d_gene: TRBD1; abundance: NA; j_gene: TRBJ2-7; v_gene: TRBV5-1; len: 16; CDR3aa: CASSLARTGRSYEQYF; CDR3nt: TGCGCCAGCAGCTTGGCCAGGACAGGGAGGTCCTACGAGCAGTACTTC
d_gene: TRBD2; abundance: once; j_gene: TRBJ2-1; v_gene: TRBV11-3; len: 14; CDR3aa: CASSLVAGVDEQFF; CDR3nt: TGTGCCAGCAGCTTAGTTGCGGGGGTGGATGAGCAGTTCTTC
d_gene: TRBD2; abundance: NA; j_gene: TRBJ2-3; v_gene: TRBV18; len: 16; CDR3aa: CASSPSSGRPTDTQYF; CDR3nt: TGTGCCAGCTCACCATCTAGCGGGAGGCCCACAGATACGCAGTATTTT
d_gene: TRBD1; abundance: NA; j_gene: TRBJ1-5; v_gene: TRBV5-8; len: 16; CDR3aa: CASSVGTGGNTQPQHF; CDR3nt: TGTGCCAGCAGCGTAGGGACAGGGGGTAACACTCAGCCCCAGCATTTT
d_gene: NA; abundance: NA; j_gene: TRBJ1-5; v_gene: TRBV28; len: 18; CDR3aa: CASSSRGIRVVSNQPQHF; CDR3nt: TGTGCCAGCAGTTCACGGGGGATCAGGGTTGTATCGAATCAGCCCCAGCATTTT
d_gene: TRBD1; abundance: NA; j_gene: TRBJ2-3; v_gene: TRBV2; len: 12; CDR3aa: CASGDRGDTQYF; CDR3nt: TGTGCCAGCGGGGACAGGGGGGATACGCAGTATTTT
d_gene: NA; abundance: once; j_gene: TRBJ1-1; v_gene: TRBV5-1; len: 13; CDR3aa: CASSPQVNTEAFF; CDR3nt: TGCGCCAGCAGCCCTCAGGTGAACACTGAAGCTTTCTTT
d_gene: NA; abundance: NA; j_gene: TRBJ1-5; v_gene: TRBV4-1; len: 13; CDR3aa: CASSRGADQPQHF; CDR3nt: TGCGCCAGCAGCCGGGGCGCCGATCAGCCCCAGCATTTT
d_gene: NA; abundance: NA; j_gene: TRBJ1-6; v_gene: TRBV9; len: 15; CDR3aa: CASSVESSRNSPLHF; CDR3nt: TGTGCCAGCAGCGTAGAGAGTTCACGGAATTCACCCCTCCACTTT
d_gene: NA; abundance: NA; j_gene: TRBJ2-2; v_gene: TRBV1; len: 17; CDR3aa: CTSSLGREGPNTGELFF; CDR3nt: TGCACCAGCAGCCTGGGTCGGGAGGGCCCGAACACCGGGGAGCTGTTTTTT